Listed below are T cell receptor beta chains from one sample, sequenced in a study of tumor-infiltrating T cells and Merkel cell polyomavirus. Using immunoSEQ multiplex PCR, the repertoire was profiled, and TCRdb retains in-frame clones only, with some absent. The data contain 24,000 or so clones, about 90% of them seen just once; the ten biggest clones take up roughly 2.5%. The source material was lymph node tissue. The receptors were sampled from a man in his forties or fifties with Merkel cell carcinoma. The CDR3 runs from the conserved cysteine through the conserved F or W. Fields, in order: J gene, V gene, D gene, clone size, CDR3 protein, CDR3 DNA. The D gene is left open where the match is weak. Clone size is given for some rows only: seen once, a few or many times, or a class if the clone is expanded.

J gene: TRBJ2-2
V gene: TRBV28
D gene: -
clone size: once
CDR3 protein: CASSRSLGELFF
CDR3 DNA: TGTGCCAGCAGTCGTTCCCTTGGGGAGCTGTTTTTT

J gene: TRBJ1-1
V gene: TRBV19
D gene: -
clone size: -
CDR3 protein: CASRGFGYEAFF
CDR3 DNA: TGTGCCAGTAGAGGATTCGGGTATGAAGCTTTCTTT

J gene: TRBJ2-2
V gene: TRBV7-6
D gene: TRBD1
clone size: -
CDR3 protein: CASSLGQGSGELFF
CDR3 DNA: TGTGCCAGCAGCTTAGGACAGGGTTCCGGGGAGCTGTTTTTT

J gene: TRBJ1-2
V gene: TRBV5-1
D gene: -
clone size: -
CDR3 protein: CASSDSLYGYTF
CDR3 DNA: TGCGCCAGCAGCGACAGTTTATATGGCTACACCTTC

J gene: TRBJ2-3
V gene: TRBV11-2
D gene: -
clone size: -
CDR3 protein: CASSLETGGRTDTQYF
CDR3 DNA: TGTGCCAGCAGCTTAGAAACGGGGGGCCGCACAGATACGCAGTATTTT

J gene: TRBJ1-1
V gene: TRBV19
D gene: TRBD1
clone size: -
CDR3 protein: CASSRGTDQNTEAFF
CDR3 DNA: TGTGCCAGTAGTAGGGGGACAGACCAGAACACTGAAGCTTTCTTT

J gene: TRBJ2-3
V gene: TRBV6-5
D gene: TRBD1
clone size: -
CDR3 protein: CASSTGTGPTDTQYF
CDR3 DNA: TGTGCCAGCAGTACCGGGACAGGGCCCACAGATACGCAGTATTTT

J gene: TRBJ1-1
V gene: TRBV10-2
D gene: TRBD1
clone size: -
CDR3 protein: CASRGGQVKNTEAFF
CDR3 DNA: TGCGCCAGCAGGGGCGGACAGGTCAAGAACACTGAAGCTTTCTTT

J gene: TRBJ1-5
V gene: TRBV7-2
D gene: TRBD1
clone size: -
CDR3 protein: CASSLASGGNQPQHF
CDR3 DNA: TGTGCCAGCAGCTTAGCCTCAGGGGGAAATCAGCCCCAGCATTTT

J gene: TRBJ2-2
V gene: TRBV11-3
D gene: -
clone size: -
CDR3 protein: CASSGAVANTGELFF
CDR3 DNA: TGTGCCAGCAGCGGAGCCGTAGCGAACACCGGGGAGCTGTTTTTT

J gene: TRBJ2-2
V gene: TRBV11-3
D gene: TRBD2
clone size: once
CDR3 protein: CASSGGLAGGGGELFF
CDR3 DNA: TGTGCCAGCAGCGGAGGACTAGCGGGGGGAGGCGGGGAGCTGTTTTTT

J gene: TRBJ1-1
V gene: TRBV14
D gene: TRBD1
clone size: -
CDR3 protein: CASSLRVDRVNTEAFF
CDR3 DNA: TGTGCCAGCAGCCTAAGGGTGGACAGGGTGAACACTGAAGCTTTCTTT

J gene: TRBJ2-7
V gene: TRBV9
D gene: TRBD1
clone size: -
CDR3 protein: CASSVGTGTYEQYF
CDR3 DNA: TGTGCCAGCAGCGTCGGGACAGGAACCTACGAGCAGTACTTC

J gene: TRBJ1-1
V gene: TRBV18
D gene: TRBD1
clone size: -
CDR3 protein: CAASQGSATEAFF
CDR3 DNA: TGTGCCGCCTCACAGGGGTCGGCAACTGAAGCTTTCTTT

J gene: TRBJ1-2
V gene: TRBV28
D gene: TRBD1
clone size: -
CDR3 protein: CASSEAQGALYYGYTF
CDR3 DNA: TGTGCCAGCAGCGAGGCGCAGGGGGCTTTGTACTATGGCTACACCTTC

J gene: TRBJ2-2
V gene: TRBV11-2
D gene: -
clone size: -
CDR3 protein: CASIEGAVWGRYTGELFF
CDR3 DNA: TGTGCCAGCATCGAGGGAGCGGTGTGGGGGCGTTACACCGGGGAGCTGTTTTTT

J gene: TRBJ2-2
V gene: TRBV4-1
D gene: -
clone size: -
CDR3 protein: CASSHLGTGRNTGELFF
CDR3 DNA: TGCGCCAGCAGCCACCTCGGCACAGGGCGTAACACCGGGGAGCTGTTTTTT

J gene: TRBJ2-7
V gene: TRBV27
D gene: TRBD1
clone size: -
CDR3 protein: CASTSGQGAGEQYF
CDR3 DNA: TGTGCCAGCACCAGCGGACAGGGGGCTGGCGAGCAGTACTTC

J gene: TRBJ1-2
V gene: TRBV27
D gene: TRBD1
clone size: -
CDR3 protein: CASSPTGMDYGYTF
CDR3 DNA: TGTGCCAGCAGTCCGACAGGGATGGACTATGGCTACACCTTC

J gene: TRBJ2-3
V gene: TRBV6-6
D gene: -
clone size: once
CDR3 protein: CASSYSIAATDTQYF
CDR3 DNA: TGTGCCAGCAGTTACTCGATCGCGGCCACAGATACGCAGTATTTT

J gene: TRBJ2-3
V gene: TRBV6-5
D gene: -
clone size: -
CDR3 protein: CASRTEADTQYF
CDR3 DNA: TGTGCCAGCAGGACGGAGGCGGATACGCAGTATTTT

J gene: TRBJ1-5
V gene: TRBV19
D gene: TRBD1
clone size: once
CDR3 protein: CASSQRQGTRSPQHF
CDR3 DNA: TGTGCCAGTAGCCAGAGACAGGGGACCCGTTCCCCCCAGCATTTT

J gene: TRBJ1-2
V gene: TRBV5-6
D gene: -
clone size: few
CDR3 protein: CASSLPRGLHGYTF
CDR3 DNA: TGTGCCAGCAGCTTGCCCAGGGGATTGCATGGCTACACCTTC

J gene: TRBJ2-5
V gene: TRBV7-3
D gene: -
clone size: -
CDR3 protein: CASSLGGRETQYF
CDR3 DNA: TGTGCCAGCAGCTTGGGGGGGCGAGAGACCCAGTACTTC

J gene: TRBJ1-2
V gene: TRBV14
D gene: TRBD1
clone size: -
CDR3 protein: CASSPRTGEGYTF
CDR3 DNA: TGTGCCAGCAGCCCCCGGACAGGGGAAGGCTACACCTTC

J gene: TRBJ2-2
V gene: TRBV14
D gene: -
clone size: -
CDR3 protein: CASSPRGPNTGELFF
CDR3 DNA: TGTGCCAGCAGCCCCAGGGGACCGAACACCGGGGAGCTGTTTTTT

J gene: TRBJ2-1
V gene: TRBV11-3
D gene: -
clone size: -
CDR3 protein: CASSLEGSPRGNEQFF
CDR3 DNA: TGTGCCAGCAGCTTAGAAGGTTCGCCCAGGGGCAATGAGCAGTTCTTC

J gene: TRBJ1-4
V gene: TRBV7-2
D gene: TRBD1
clone size: once
CDR3 protein: CASSPKTGGWEKLFF
CDR3 DNA: TGTGCCAGCAGCCCTAAGACAGGGGGCTGGGAAAAACTGTTTTTT

J gene: TRBJ2-7
V gene: TRBV5-4
D gene: -
clone size: -
CDR3 protein: CASSEGAGISYEQYF
CDR3 DNA: TGTGCCAGCAGCGAAGGGGCAGGGATTTCCTACGAGCAGTACTTC

J gene: TRBJ2-7
V gene: TRBV15
D gene: TRBD1
clone size: once
CDR3 protein: CATTHGGGQGVVQYF
CDR3 DNA: TGTGCCACCACCCACGGGGGGGGACAGGGGGTCGTGCAGTACTTC

J gene: TRBJ2-1
V gene: TRBV7-9
D gene: -
clone size: few
CDR3 protein: CASSLLVGGEQFF
CDR3 DNA: TGTGCCAGCAGCTTATTGGTAGGAGGAGAGCAGTTCTTC

J gene: TRBJ1-3
V gene: TRBV4-3
D gene: -
clone size: few
CDR3 protein: CASSQGARAGGNTIYF
CDR3 DNA: TGCGCCAGCAGCCAAGGCGCCAGGGCGGGAGGAAACACCATATATTTT

J gene: TRBJ2-3
V gene: TRBV27
D gene: TRBD2
clone size: -
CDR3 protein: CASRPPGLGGTDTQYF
CDR3 DNA: TGTGCCAGCAGACCTCCGGGACTAGGAGGCACAGATACGCAGTATTTT

J gene: TRBJ2-3
V gene: TRBV30
D gene: -
clone size: -
CDR3 protein: CALSGADTQYF
CDR3 DNA: TGTGCCTTATCGGGGGCAGATACGCAGTATTTT

J gene: TRBJ1-1
V gene: TRBV6-5
D gene: TRBD1
clone size: -
CDR3 protein: CASTQTGVFTEALF
CDR3 DNA: TGTGCCAGCACCCAAACAGGGGTATTCACTGAAGCTCTCTTT

J gene: TRBJ1-1
V gene: TRBV28
D gene: -
clone size: -
CDR3 protein: CASRLPGSVGAFF
CDR3 DNA: TGTGCCAGCAGACTACCTGGGAGTGTCGGAGCTTTCTTT

J gene: TRBJ2-1
V gene: TRBV5-5
D gene: -
clone size: -
CDR3 protein: CASSLERADNEQFF
CDR3 DNA: TGTGCCAGCAGCTTGGAGCGGGCGGACAATGAGCAGTTCTTC

J gene: TRBJ2-7
V gene: TRBV27
D gene: TRBD1
clone size: -
CDR3 protein: CASSPGTGGYEQYF
CDR3 DNA: TGTGCCAGCAGTCCCGGGACAGGGGGCTACGAGCAGTACTTC

J gene: TRBJ2-5
V gene: TRBV4-1
D gene: TRBD1
clone size: -
CDR3 protein: CASSRTLGTGTYQETQYF
CDR3 DNA: TGCGCCAGCAGCCGCACACTAGGGACAGGGACGTACCAAGAGACCCAGTACTTC

J gene: TRBJ2-2
V gene: TRBV6-1
D gene: -
clone size: few
CDR3 protein: CASSETRVVTGELFF
CDR3 DNA: TGTGCCAGCAGTGAAACCAGGGTAGTTACCGGGGAGCTGTTTTTT